These T cell receptor beta chains were read from a single sample in a study of blood T cell repertoires in COVID-19. Clones were read by immunoSEQ multiplex PCR, and TCRdb kept only the in-frame ones, dropping some. Altogether 250,000 or so clones are present, roughly 84% being singletons, with the ten largest covering about 3.4%. Sequenced material: PBMCs or T cells enriched from blood (not recorded which). The source is a man aged 45-60 years who had recovered from COVID-19. Both conserved end residues are part of each CDR3. The order of the fields is clone size, J gene, D gene, V gene, CDR3 protein, CDR3 DNA. D genes are given only for firm matches. Size is omitted from some rows. Given values are once, few, many or a class for expanded clones.

clone_size: NA
j_call: TRBJ1-5
d_call: TRBD1
v_call: TRBV10-1
cdr3_aa: CASSVGQGRNQPQHF
cdr3_nt: TGCGCCAGCAGTGTTGGACAGGGGCGAAATCAGCCCCAGCATTTT

clone_size: NA
j_call: TRBJ1-2
d_call: NA
v_call: TRBV5-4
cdr3_aa: CASSSPGDYGYTF
cdr3_nt: TGTGCCAGCAGCTCCCCCGGGGACTATGGCTACACCTTC

clone_size: NA
j_call: TRBJ2-3
d_call: TRBD1
v_call: TRBV5-8
cdr3_aa: CASRQKDRVNTQYF
cdr3_nt: TGTGCCAGCAGACAGAAGGACAGGGTGAATACGCAGTATTTT

clone_size: few
j_call: TRBJ2-1
d_call: TRBD1
v_call: TRBV11-3
cdr3_aa: CASSYKDRDNEQFF
cdr3_nt: TGTGCCAGCAGCTATAAAGACAGGGACAATGAGCAGTTCTTC

clone_size: few
j_call: TRBJ1-2
d_call: TRBD1
v_call: TRBV7-3
cdr3_aa: CASSLNLDEGARYGYTF
cdr3_nt: TGTGCCAGCAGCTTAAATTTGGATGAGGGGGCGCGATATGGCTACACCTTC

clone_size: NA
j_call: TRBJ2-1
d_call: TRBD2
v_call: TRBV7-2
cdr3_aa: CASSLVSGLGGPNEQFF
cdr3_nt: TGTGCCAGCAGCCTGGTCTCCGGACTAGGAGGACCTAATGAGCAGTTCTTC

clone_size: NA
j_call: TRBJ2-7
d_call: TRBD1
v_call: TRBV27
cdr3_aa: CASSLRTGASYEQYF
cdr3_nt: TGTGCCAGCAGTTTAAGGACAGGGGCCTCCTACGAGCAGTACTTC

clone_size: NA
j_call: TRBJ2-7
d_call: TRBD2
v_call: TRBV28
cdr3_aa: CASSHDSHRPRRREGLEQYF
cdr3_nt: TGTGCCAGCAGTCACGACTCACACCGTCCCCGTCGGAGGGAGGGCCTCGAGCAGTACTTC

clone_size: NA
j_call: TRBJ2-5
d_call: TRBD2
v_call: TRBV3-1/TRBV3-2
cdr3_aa: CASSQGGLAGGETQYF
cdr3_nt: TGTGCCAGCAGCCAAGGGGGACTAGCGGGAGGAGAGACCCAGTACTTC

clone_size: NA
j_call: TRBJ2-7
d_call: TRBD2
v_call: TRBV5-1
cdr3_aa: CASSREGYEQYF
cdr3_nt: TGCGCCAGCAGCCGGGAGGGTTACGAGCAGTACTTC

clone_size: NA
j_call: TRBJ1-2
d_call: NA
v_call: TRBV19
cdr3_aa: CASSPIGRVDGYTF
cdr3_nt: TGTGCCAGTAGTCCGATAGGCAGGGTGGATGGCTACACCTTC

clone_size: NA
j_call: TRBJ2-1
d_call: NA
v_call: TRBV24-1
cdr3_aa: CATSDSDTWRDNEQFF
cdr3_nt: TGTGCCACCAGTGATTCCGACACCTGGCGCGACAATGAGCAGTTCTTC

clone_size: NA
j_call: TRBJ2-7
d_call: NA
v_call: TRBV15
cdr3_aa: CATSVRDTVSYEQYF
cdr3_nt: TGTGCCACCAGCGTCCGGGACACCGTCTCCTACGAGCAGTACTTC

clone_size: NA
j_call: TRBJ1-2
d_call: NA
v_call: TRBV19
cdr3_aa: CASSKDRGGYTF
cdr3_nt: TGTGCCAGTAGTAAAGATAGGGGAGGCTACACCTTC

clone_size: NA
j_call: TRBJ1-2
d_call: NA
v_call: TRBV6-5
cdr3_aa: CASVKSSVLNYGYTF
cdr3_nt: TGTGCCAGCGTGAAGTCGTCCGTACTTAACTATGGCTACACCTTC

clone_size: NA
j_call: TRBJ1-1
d_call: TRBD1
v_call: TRBV9
cdr3_aa: CASSVGASGTGYTEAFF
cdr3_nt: TGTGCCAGCAGCGTAGGAGCCTCGGGGACAGGATACACTGAAGCTTTCTTT

clone_size: NA
j_call: TRBJ1-1
d_call: TRBD1
v_call: TRBV4-1
cdr3_aa: CASSGTGGKVEAFF
cdr3_nt: TGCGCCAGCAGCGGTACAGGGGGAAAGGTTGAAGCTTTCTTT

clone_size: NA
j_call: TRBJ1-5
d_call: NA
v_call: TRBV9
cdr3_aa: CARGERQANQPQHF
cdr3_nt: TGTGCCCGCGGGGAACGGCAGGCAAATCAGCCCCAGCATTTT

clone_size: NA
j_call: TRBJ2-7
d_call: NA
v_call: TRBV5-1
cdr3_aa: CASSLAGGRGSYEQYF
cdr3_nt: TGCGCCAGCAGCTTGGCAGGCGGCAGGGGCTCCTACGAGCAGTACTTC

clone_size: NA
j_call: TRBJ2-3
d_call: NA
v_call: TRBV4-3
cdr3_aa: CASSSPLRGAADTQYF
cdr3_nt: TGCGCCAGCAGCTCCCCCCTCCGGGGAGCAGCAGATACGCAGTATTTT

clone_size: NA
j_call: TRBJ1-2
d_call: TRBD1
v_call: TRBV5-6
cdr3_aa: CASSLLWTGANYGYTF
cdr3_nt: TGTGCCAGCAGCTTGCTTTGGACAGGGGCTAACTATGGCTACACCTTC

clone_size: once
j_call: TRBJ1-2
d_call: TRBD1
v_call: TRBV5-5
cdr3_aa: CASSPDRGRFGYTF
cdr3_nt: TGTGCCAGCAGCCCGGACAGGGGGCGCTTTGGCTACACCTTC

clone_size: once
j_call: TRBJ1-5
d_call: NA
v_call: TRBV3-1/TRBV3-2
cdr3_aa: CASSTTGFNQPQHF
cdr3_nt: TGTGCCAGCAGCACGACAGGTTTTAATCAGCCCCAGCATTTT

clone_size: NA
j_call: TRBJ2-7
d_call: NA
v_call: TRBV3-1/TRBV3-2
cdr3_aa: CASSQRLDYEQYF
cdr3_nt: TGTGCCAGCAGCCAACGACTAGACTACGAGCAGTACTTC

clone_size: NA
j_call: TRBJ1-6
d_call: NA
v_call: TRBV11-2
cdr3_aa: CASRYRDTNSPLHF
cdr3_nt: TGTGCCAGCAGGTACCGAGATACTAATTCACCCCTCCACTTT

clone_size: NA
j_call: TRBJ1-3
d_call: TRBD1
v_call: TRBV12-3/TRBV12-4
cdr3_aa: CASRPTGNTIYF
cdr3_nt: TGTGCCAGCAGGCCGACAGGGAACACCATATATTTT

clone_size: NA
j_call: TRBJ2-3
d_call: NA
v_call: TRBV7-2
cdr3_aa: CASSLDLVSGATDTQYF
cdr3_nt: TGTGCCAGCAGCTTAGATTTGGTCTCTGGGGCCACAGATACGCAGTATTTT

clone_size: NA
j_call: TRBJ1-5
d_call: NA
v_call: TRBV3-1/TRBV3-2
cdr3_aa: CASSQSLNQPQHF
cdr3_nt: TGTGCCAGCAGCCAGTCCTTAAATCAGCCCCAGCATTTT

clone_size: NA
j_call: TRBJ2-5
d_call: NA
v_call: TRBV25-1
cdr3_aa: CATVSQYQETQYF
cdr3_nt: TGTGCCACCGTGTCCCAGTACCAAGAGACCCAGTACTTC

clone_size: NA
j_call: TRBJ2-1
d_call: NA
v_call: TRBV9
cdr3_aa: CASSPRLNNEQFF
cdr3_nt: TGTGCCAGCAGCCCCCGACTTAACAATGAGCAGTTCTTC

clone_size: NA
j_call: TRBJ2-1
d_call: TRBD2
v_call: TRBV5-1
cdr3_aa: CASSLVSSGLSSYNEQFF
cdr3_nt: TGCGCCAGCAGCTTGGTGTCTAGCGGGCTGAGCTCCTACAATGAGCAGTTCTTC

clone_size: NA
j_call: TRBJ2-1
d_call: NA
v_call: TRBV7-8
cdr3_aa: CASKGFRQFF
cdr3_nt: TGTGCCAGCAAGGGGTTCCGGCAGTTCTTC

clone_size: NA
j_call: TRBJ1-4
d_call: NA
v_call: TRBV5-5
cdr3_aa: CASSREHFGEKLFF
cdr3_nt: NA

clone_size: NA
j_call: TRBJ1-2
d_call: NA
v_call: TRBV14
cdr3_aa: CASSPGLGYGYTF
cdr3_nt: TGTGCCAGCAGCCCCGGACTGGGGTATGGCTACACCTTC

clone_size: few
j_call: TRBJ1-5
d_call: TRBD1
v_call: TRBV27
cdr3_aa: CASSDRASHQPQHF
cdr3_nt: TGTGCCAGCAGCGACAGGGCAAGCCATCAGCCCCAGCATTTT

clone_size: NA
j_call: TRBJ1-2
d_call: NA
v_call: TRBV28
cdr3_aa: CASSFARGYNYGYTF
cdr3_nt: TGTGCCAGCAGTTTTGCCAGGGGATATAACTATGGCTACACCTTC

clone_size: NA
j_call: TRBJ1-3
d_call: TRBD1
v_call: TRBV6-5
cdr3_aa: CASSSQGAISGNTIYF
cdr3_nt: TGTGCCAGCAGTTCACAGGGGGCGATATCTGGAAACACCATATATTTT

clone_size: NA
j_call: TRBJ1-1
d_call: NA
v_call: TRBV29-1
cdr3_aa: CSVRGTEAFF
cdr3_nt: TGCAGCGTTCGGGGAACTGAAGCTTTCTTT

clone_size: few
j_call: TRBJ1-5
d_call: NA
v_call: TRBV6-5
cdr3_aa: CASSYSPQNQPQHF
cdr3_nt: TGTGCCAGCAGTTACTCTCCCCAGAATCAGCCCCAGCATTTT

clone_size: once
j_call: TRBJ1-2
d_call: TRBD1
v_call: TRBV30
cdr3_aa: CACSKDRAQGYTF
cdr3_nt: TGTGCCTGCAGCAAGGACAGGGCGCAGGGCTACACCTTC

clone_size: NA
j_call: TRBJ1-1
d_call: NA
v_call: TRBV30
cdr3_aa: CAWSVRLTGGTEAFF
cdr3_nt: TGTGCCTGGAGTGTTCGCCTGACAGGCGGCACTGAAGCTTTCTTT

clone_size: NA
j_call: TRBJ1-1
d_call: NA
v_call: TRBV9
cdr3_aa: CASSVATGSNTEAFF
cdr3_nt: TGTGCCAGCAGCGTAGCTACGGGTTCGAACACTGAAGCTTTCTTT